This T cell receptor (beta chain) was recorded in a study of persistence of HIV-infected CD4 T cells. The overall study: Donors had been on suppressive ART for a median of around eight years.

The stimulus was an HIV-1 Gag 15-mer peptide pool, about 1 ug/peptide/mL. CD40L/CD69 double-negative CD45RO-high memory CD4+ T cells were collected. These HIV-1-infected adults initiated suppressive ART in chronic infection. The immunoSEQ assay was version 4, run in survey mode. The protocol was immunoSEQ multiplex PCR, while the TCRdb copy is restricted to in-frame clones and leaves out a portion. There are under 40,000 clones in the sample; roughly 82% occur only once, and more than 15% lies in the top ten. Of note for this clone: Antigen: not known.

Per germline, CDR1 SGHDT and CDR2 YYEEEE. Between the trimmed V and J ends, which lost 3 bases and 5 bases, there was a span of 15 bases. The CDR3 contains 14 residues. This clonotype was sampled from an adult woman with HIV who was CMV-seropositive. The chain uses TRBV5-6 and TRBJ2-7, with TRBD2 as a possible D gene (6 bases). Sequences were derived from CD4+ T cells sorted from PBMCs after approximately 19-hour stimulation, sampled from a patient who received antiretroviral therapy. The CDR3: CASSSSWRENEQYF. The CDR3 region has the DNA TGTGCCAGCAGCTCAAGTTGGAGGGAAAACGAGCAGTACTTC. The whole variable domain, filled in from reference TRBV5-6 and TRBJ2-7, reads DAGVTQSPTHLIKTRGQQVTLRCSPKSGHDTVSWYQQALGQGPQFIFQYYEEEERQRGNFPDRFSGHQFPNYSSELNVNALLLGDSALYLCASSSSWRENEQYFGPGTRLTVT.